These 21 T cell receptor beta chains came from one sample sequenced in a study of vaccination effects on CD4 cells after COVID-19. Sequencing was performed with immunoSEQ multiplex PCR; in TCRdb, only in-frame clones are kept and a portion is missing. The table lists more than 45,000 clones, 60% to 85% of them singletons. CD4+ T cells were isolated after about eleven days of culture. The antigens of these receptors remain unknown. This material consisted of CD4+ T cells from PBMCs cultured without peptide, taken before COVID-19 vaccination. These receptor sequences come from a human donor who received a COVID-19 vaccine.

This clone was counted a single time. This rearrangement joins TRBV4-2 to TRBJ2-7, with 7 bases that match TRBD2. This CDR3 contains 14 residues. Looked up from germline, CDR1 is LGHNA and CDR2 is YNFKEQ. V shed 1 base and J 6 bases; nucleotides not matched to a gene: 6. In DNA, the CDR3 is TGTGCCAGCAGCCAAGTCAGACTAGCTCGCGAGCAGTACGTC. As protein: CASSQVRLAREQYV.

The V and J genes are TRBV7-9 and TRBJ1-4; 8 bases are shared with TRBD1. Germline V CDR1 and CDR2: SEHNR, FQNEAQ (reference sequence). This CDR3 has 15 residues. The V gene end was trimmed by 4 bases and the J gene end by 3 bases; junction bases not matched to a gene: 4. The CDR3 nucleotides are TGTGCCAGCAGCTCCCCGACAGGGGCTAATGAAAAACTGTTTTTT. It encodes CASSSPTGANEKLFF.

The J gene is TRBJ2-1, the V gene TRBV5-1; 7 positions agree with TRBD2. This CDR3 is built from 16 residues. With V trimmed by 0 bases and J by 4 bases, 7 bases remained unmatched. In germline, CDR1 is SGHRS, CDR2 YFSETQ. The CDR3 DNA reads as TGCGCCAGCAGCTTGGTGTCCGCGGGGGATTACAATGAGCAGTTCTTC. Translation gives CASSLVSAGDYNEQFF.

The chain combines TRBV3-1 (or the pseudogene TRBV3-2) with TRBJ1-6; 8 nucleotides agree with TRBD1. This CDR3 is 15 amino acids long. Germline CDR1 is LGHDT and CDR2 is YNNKEL (reference sequence). The ends lost 3 bases at V and 8 bases at J; junction bases unmatched: 6. CDR3 sequence: CASSQNDRGDSPLHF. The CDR3 region has the DNA TGTGCCAGCAGCCAGAACGACAGGGGTGATTCACCCCTCCACTTT.

The chain has TRBV5-1 and TRBJ2-5; D is perhaps TRBD1 or TRBD2 (7 bases each). The CDR3 loop spans 16 amino acids. V shed 4 bases and J shed 5 bases, with 21 bases lying between them. Germline lookup yields CDR1 SGHRS and CDR2 YFSETQ. Written as DNA, the CDR3 is TGCGCCAGCAGCCTGGCTCGACAGGGAGGGCCGGAGACCCAGTACTTC. Amino acids: CASSLARQGGPETQYF.

The V and J genes are TRBV7-9 and TRBJ2-5, with a possible D match to TRBD2 (5 bases). The germline V and J ends were trimmed by 1 base and 5 bases, with 14 bases remaining between them. The CDR3 has 15 residues. Germline values: CDR1 SEHNR, CDR2 FQNEAQ (reference sequence). Here the CDR3 DNA reads TGTGCCAGCAGCTTAGGAGGGCTTCGGGCGGAGACCCAGTACTTC. It codes for CASSLGGLRAETQYF.

The V call is TRBV5-1, the J call TRBJ1-3; D not certain. The ends were cut back, 4 bases at V and 0 bases at J, with 17 bases in the middle. The V gene's germline CDR1 is SGHRS and CDR2 YFSETQ. The CDR3 is 17 amino acids. CDR3 in DNA: TGCGCCAGCAGCCGGCTTTCCGTGGAGACCTCTGGAAACACCATATATTTT. This sequence encodes CASSRLSVETSGNTIYF.

In DNA form, the CDR3 reads TGTGCCAGCAGTCGCAGAAACATTCAGTACTTC. The encoded protein is CASSRRNIQYF. The V call is TRBV6-6, the J call TRBJ2-4; D remains ambiguous. V was trimmed by 5 bases and J by 6 bases, leaving 5 bases between them. The CDR3 sequence is 11 residues long. Germline loops: CDR1 MNHNY, CDR2 SVGAGI (reference sequence).

Written as DNA, the CDR3 is TGTGCCAGCAGGCCAGCACAGGCCCTCTACGAGCAGTACGTC. Translated, it gives CASRPAQALYEQYV. The V call is TRBV5-5, the J call TRBJ2-7; weak D call: TRBD1 (5 bases). The CDR3 consists of 14 residues. With 5 bases removed from V and 3 bases from J, the gap between germline ends came to 15 bases. Looked up from germline, CDR1 is SGHKS and CDR2 is YYEKEE (reference sequence).

The rearrangement joins TRBV5-1 to TRBJ2-4, with D possibly TRBD1 on 6 matching bases. V lost 4 bases and J lost 9, with 14 bases in between. The CDR3 is 13 amino acids. Germline-derived CDR1 and CDR2 are SGHRS and YFSETQ. CDR3 region: CASSPRTEGIQYF. In DNA, the CDR3 is TGCGCCAGCAGCCCACGGACAGAAGGCATTCAGTACTTC.

J is TRBJ2-5 and V is TRBV12-3 or TRBV12-4; 7 bases fit TRBD1. Losses at the gene ends were 2 bases for V and 5 bases for J; bases not matched to a gene: 2. CDR3 size: 13 residues. The CDR3 loop reads CASSLRGRETQYF. As DNA, the CDR3 is TGTGCCAGCAGTTTAAGGGGGCGGGAGACCCAGTACTTC.

The V call is TRBV27, the J call TRBJ1-4, with a tentative D call TRBD1 (6 bases). V lost 4 bases and J 7 bases, leaving 19 bases between the germline ends. The CDR3 has 16 residues. Germline-derived CDR1 and CDR2 are MNHEY and SMNVEV (reference sequence). CDR3 amino acids: CASSSSVTGRSEKLFF. The DNA for the CDR3 is TGTGCCAGCAGTTCGAGCGTTACAGGGAGAAGTGAAAAACTGTTTTTT.

The chain links TRBV5-8 to TRBJ1-5, with no clear D. Germline CDR1 SGHTS, CDR2 YDEGEE. V was shortened by 3 bases and J by 4 bases, with 20 bases between the two germline ends. CDR3 size: 17 residues. The CDR3 loop is CASSSISGPVVNQPQHF. Written as DNA, the CDR3 is TGTGCCAGCAGCTCGATTTCTGGACCTGTGGTAAATCAGCCCCAGCATTTT.

The chain links TRBV3-1 (or the pseudogene TRBV3-2) to TRBJ2-7; D is possibly TRBD1 (6 bases). The germline V gene encodes CDR1 LGHDT and CDR2 YNNKEL (reference sequence). The CDR3 has 15 amino acids. Trimming removed 2 bases from V and 3 bases from J, with 14 bases in between. CDR3 amino acids: CASSQSGGRIYEQYV. CDR3 bases: TGTGCCAGCAGCCAAAGTGGGGGCCGGATCTACGAGCAGTACGTC.

The J gene is TRBJ2-1, the V gene TRBV6-5; D perhaps matches TRBD2 (5 bases). The CDR3 contains 14 residues. Deletions cut 4 bases from V and 9 bases from J, with 16 bases between. The V gene's germline CDR1 is MNHEY and CDR2 SVGAGI. CDR3 sequence (DNA): TGTGCCAGCAGTTTCCAAAGAGGGAGTGGTGAGCAGTTCTTC. This sequence encodes CASSFQRGSGEQFF.

The V and J genes are TRBV6-4 and TRBJ2-2; 7 bases match TRBD2. Trimming cost V 3 bases and J 5 bases; bases outside gene matches: 3. From germline, CDR1 is MRHNA and CDR2 SNTAGT. The CDR3 is 14 residues long. CDR3 in amino acids: CASSELARTGELFF. CDR3 nucleotides: TGTGCCAGCAGTGAACTAGCGCGGACCGGGGAGCTGTTTTTT.

The J gene is TRBJ2-7, the V gene TRBV6-2 or TRBV6-3; TRBD2 matches 8 bases. V lost 4 bases to trimming and J lost 9 bases; unmatched junction nucleotides: 5. Germline V lookup: CDR1 MNHEY, CDR2 SVGEGT. The CDR3 has 12 residues. This CDR3 is CASSFREGGQYV. CDR3 DNA: TGTGCCAGCAGTTTCCGGGAGGGCGGGCAGTACGTC.

The CDR3 coding sequence is TGTGCCAGCAGTTACTCGATTTTAGAATTTGCTGGAAACACCATATATTTT. Translated, it gives CASSYSILEFAGNTIYF. The chain employs TRBV6-2 or TRBV6-3 and TRBJ1-3, with D hard to call. CDR1 is MNHEY and CDR2 is SVGEGT in the germline V gene. Deletions cut 0 bases from V and 2 bases from J, with 14 bases between. There are 17 residues in the CDR3.

This chain connects TRBV10-2 to TRBJ2-5; D is uncertain. The V end was cut by 0 bases, the J end by 5 bases, with 10 bases between. Germline assignment: CDR1 WSHSY and CDR2 SAAADI. The CDR3 spans 14 residues. The CDR3 DNA sequence: TGCGCCAGCAGTGAGTCGGGGTTGGGGGAGACCCAGTACTTC. The encoded protein is CASSESGLGETQYF.

The count of this clone is one. The V and J genes are TRBV6-1 and TRBJ2-3; TRBD1 aligns across 7 bases. The CDR3 has 16 amino acids. V shed 0 bases, J shed 3 bases, and the junction held 6 bases outside the gene matches. CDR1 and CDR2 from the germline V gene are MNHNS and SASEGT. This chain's CDR3 is CASSEAGGSVTDTQYF. The CDR3 DNA follows: TGTGCCAGCAGTGAAGCAGGGGGCTCTGTAACAGATACGCAGTATTTT.

The chain is built from TRBV19 and TRBJ2-4; tentatively, D is TRBD1 or TRBD2 (5 bases each). Trimming pared 4 bases from V and 0 bases from J, leaving 13 bases between. Germline V gives CDR1 LNHDA, CDR2 SQIVND (reference sequence). The CDR3 length is 16 residues. The CDR3 region is CASSSFGALAKNIQYF. The CDR3 DNA follows: TGTGCCAGTAGTAGTTTCGGGGCTCTAGCCAAAAACATTCAGTACTTC.